The next 18 T cell receptor beta chains were all read from a single sample in a study of control samples from healthy donors and cancer patients. Libraries were prepared by immunoSEQ multiplex PCR; TCRdb keeps only in-frame clonotypes and omits some of them. The sample yields about 140,000 clones, approximately 91% seen once. The specimen sequenced was blood. All receptors derive from a woman aged 25 to 45 in good health.

The chain employs TRBV6-2 or TRBV6-3 and TRBJ2-1; D not resolved. Germline V CDR1 and CDR2: MNHEY, SVGEGT. The CDR3 has 16 residues. Trimming left V 4 bases short and J 2 bases short, with 15 bases between. CDR3 nucleotides: TGTGCCAGCAGTTCCCGCCGACCCGCCGCCTACAATGAGCAGTTCTTC. Translated, it gives CASSSRRPAAYNEQFF.

The genes are TRBV29-1 and TRBJ2-1, with D possibly TRBD1 on 5 matching bases. The CDR3 runs 12 residues. V was pared by 7 bases and J by 6 bases, with 13 bases between. The V gene's germline CDR1 is SQVTM and CDR2 ANQGSEA. The CDR3 coding sequence is TGCAGCGGGCGAGACAGTTCCAATGAGCAGTTCTTC. Protein product: CSGRDSSNEQFF.

V usage is TRBV2 and J usage is TRBJ2-3; TRBD2 agrees at 12 bases. After removal of 3 bases from V and 5 bases from J, the junction contained 3 bases not matched to a gene. This CDR3 contains 15 residues. Germline V gene data show CDR1 as SNHLY and CDR2 as FYNNEI. The CDR3 sequence is CASSEWTSGKDTQYF. The CDR3 DNA reads TGTGCCAGCAGTGAGTGGACTAGCGGGAAAGATACGCAGTATTTT. Using reference TRBV2 and TRBJ2-3 for the parts outside the CDR3, the full variable domain is EPEVTQTPSHQVTQMGQEVILRCVPISNHLYFYWYRQILGQKVEFLVSFYNNEISEKSEIFDDQFSVERPDGSNFTLKIRSTKLEDSAMYFCASSEWTSGKDTQYFGPGTRLTVL.

This clone appeared once. The chain links TRBV4-2 to TRBJ1-1; weak D call: TRBD1 (6 bases). V dropped 3 bases and J dropped 5 bases, with 13 bases sitting between them. The CDR3 is made up of 14 amino acids. CDR1 and CDR2 from the germline V gene are LGHNA and YNFKEQ. For the CDR3, the DNA is TGTGCCAGCAGCCAGCCCCCAGGGGAGACTGAAGCTTTCTTT. Protein sequence: CASSQPPGETEAFF.

The CDR3 DNA reads as TGTGCCAGCAGCCCCACCTTATCGACTGACGGCGAGCAGTACTTC. Encoded protein: CASSPTLSTDGEQYF. This rearrangement joins TRBV7-3 to TRBJ2-7; D ambiguous. Germline V gene lookup returns CDR1 SGHTA and CDR2 FQGTGA. The CDR3 consists of 15 residues. The ends were cut back, 5 bases at V and 6 bases at J, with 20 bases in the middle.

The rearrangement joins TRBV12-3 or TRBV12-4 to TRBJ2-5; D remains ambiguous. With 6 bases removed from V and 5 bases from J, the gap between germline ends came to 7 bases. The CDR3 contains 11 residues. The CDR3 DNA reads as TGTGCCAGCAGCCCTGGGGAGACCCAGTACTTC. Amino acids: CASSPGETQYF.

V gene TRBV19 combines with J gene TRBJ2-3, with 9 bases identical to TRBD2. The CDR3 is made up of 14 amino acids. J lost 4 bases, V lost 6 bases, and 5 bases had no gene match. CDR1 LNHDA and CDR2 SQIVND come from the germline V gene (reference sequence). CDR3 sequence: CASRVAGEADTQYF. In nucleotides, the CDR3 is TGTGCCAGTAGAGTAGCGGGAGAGGCAGATACGCAGTATTTT.

The chain uses TRBV5-1 and TRBJ1-2, with 10 positions matching TRBD1. The V and J ends lost 4 bases and 8 bases, in that order; junction bases with no gene match: 8. Germline lookup yields CDR1 SGHRS and CDR2 YFSETQ. This CDR3 contains 14 residues. CDR3 sequence: CASSLGQGSNGYTF. CDR3 bases: TGCGCCAGCAGCCTGGGACAGGGGTCAAACGGCTACACCTTC.

The chain joins TRBV24-1 to TRBJ2-1; TRBD2 matches at 7 bases. V lost 3 bases to trimming and J lost 3 bases; unmatched junction nucleotides: 10. The CDR3 consists of 17 residues. Germline V gives CDR1 KGHDR, CDR2 SFDVKD. This CDR3 reads CATSDASGPIYYNEQFF. In nucleotides, the CDR3 is TGTGCCACCAGTGATGCTAGCGGCCCGATCTACTACAATGAGCAGTTCTTC.

This chain connects TRBV19 to TRBJ1-2; weak D call: TRBD1 (6 bases). The length of the CDR3 is 15 residues. The V gene lost 0 bases and the J gene lost 7 bases, with 15 bases spanning the gap. Germline CDR1 is LNHDA and CDR2 is SQIVND (reference sequence). The CDR3 coding sequence is TGTGCCAGTAGTATAGATTCAGGGGCCCGACTTGGCTACACCTTC. The encoded protein is CASSIDSGARLGYTF.

The J gene is TRBJ1-4, the V gene TRBV28, with 10 positions matching TRBD1. The length of the CDR3 is 14 residues. Germline-derived CDR1 and CDR2 are MDHEN and SYDVKM. The ends lost 6 bases at V and 8 bases at J; junction bases unmatched: 6. The CDR3 sequence: CASSTTGGGEKLFF. As DNA, the CDR3 is TGTGCCAGCAGCACGACAGGGGGCGGGGAAAAACTGTTTTTT.

CDR3 amino acids: CASSWAGANTGELFF. The CDR3 nucleotides read TGCGCCAGCAGCTGGGCGGGGGCGAACACCGGGGAGCTGTTTTTT. This rearrangement joins TRBV5-1 to TRBJ2-2, with TRBD2 matching 7 bases. J was trimmed by 0 bases and V by 3 bases; bases with no gene match: 2. Germline V gene lookup returns CDR1 SGHRS and CDR2 YFSETQ. This CDR3 contains 15 residues.

The V call is TRBV6-5, the J call TRBJ1-2; maybe TRBD1 (6 bases). The CDR3 is 12 residues long. The V and J ends lost 5 bases and 4 bases respectively, with 8 bases between them. The germline gives CDR1 MNHEY, CDR2 SVGAGI. CDR3 protein: CASSLQGYGYTF. CDR3 nucleotide sequence: TGTGCCAGCAGTCTACAGGGCTATGGCTACACCTTC.

The chain carries TRBV27 and TRBJ2-3, with 9 bases matching TRBD2. J gave up 5 bases and V 4 bases, and 10 bases lay outside the gene matches. Per germline, CDR1 MNHEY and CDR2 SMNVEV (reference sequence). The CDR3 is 16 residues long. CDR3 sequence reads: CASSSWTSARGDTQYF. For the CDR3, the DNA is TGTGCCAGCAGTTCTTGGACTAGCGCCCGGGGAGATACGCAGTATTTT.

This sequence joins TRBV27 and TRBJ2-1; 9 bases map to TRBD2. Germline trimming cut 7 bases from V and 8 bases from J; bases unmatched to any gene: 27. The CDR3 loop spans 20 amino acids. CDR1 MNHEY and CDR2 SMNVEV come from the germline V gene (reference sequence). This CDR3 is CASNTFTGTSLNLYTDEQFF. Here the CDR3 DNA reads TGTGCCAGCAATACCTTCACCGGGACTAGCCTAAACTTATATACGGATGAGCAGTTCTTC.

This clone has just a few counts. Other DNA sequences in this specimen translate into the identical CDR3. The V and J genes are TRBV7-9 and TRBJ2-3; D remains ambiguous. V lost 3 bases, J lost 4 bases, and 11 bases lay in between. The CDR3 is 14 residues long. The germline V gene has CDR1 SEHNR and CDR2 FQNEAQ (reference sequence). The chain's CDR3 is CASSFGLEADTQYF. Written as DNA, the CDR3 is TGTGCCAGCAGCTTCGGCTTGGAAGCAGATACGCAGTATTTT. Together with reference TRBV7-9 and TRBJ2-3, the CDR3 gives the full variable domain: DTGVSQNPRHKITKRGQNVTFRCDPISEHNRLYWYRQTLGQGPEFLTYFQNEAQLEKSRLLSDRFSAERPKGSFSTLEIQRTEQGDSAMYLCASSFGLEADTQYFGPGTRLTVL.

V and J are TRBV7-2 and TRBJ1-5, with no clear D. Germline CDR1 is SGHTA and CDR2 is FQGNSA. This CDR3 contains 14 residues. Trimming took 2 bases from V and 1 from J, leaving 6 bases between them. The CDR3 sequence: CASSLLVSNQPQHF. CDR3 coding DNA: TGTGCCAGCAGCTTATTGGTCAGCAATCAGCCCCAGCATTTT.

The chain employs TRBV27 and TRBJ2-4; D tentatively fits TRBD1 or TRBD2 (5 bases each). This CDR3 has 15 residues. Trimming removed 5 bases at V and 3 bases at J, with 14 bases between. Germline values: CDR1 MNHEY, CDR2 SMNVEV (reference sequence). In DNA, the CDR3 is TGTGCCAGCAGTCCCACCCGGGACGGCAAAAACATTCAGTACTTC. Residues: CASSPTRDGKNIQYF.